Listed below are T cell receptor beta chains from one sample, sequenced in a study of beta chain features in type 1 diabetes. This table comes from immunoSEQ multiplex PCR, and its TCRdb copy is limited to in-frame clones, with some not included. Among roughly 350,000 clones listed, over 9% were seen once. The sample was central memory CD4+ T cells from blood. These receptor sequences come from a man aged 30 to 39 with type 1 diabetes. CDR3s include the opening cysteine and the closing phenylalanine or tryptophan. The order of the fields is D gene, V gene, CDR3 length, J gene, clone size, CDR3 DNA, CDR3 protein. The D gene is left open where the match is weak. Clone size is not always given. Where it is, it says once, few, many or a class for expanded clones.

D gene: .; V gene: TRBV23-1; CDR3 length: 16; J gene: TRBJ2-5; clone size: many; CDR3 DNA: TGCGCCAGCACCCGGGCCCAGCGTCACCCCAAAGAGACCCAGTACTTC; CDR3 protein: CASTRAQRHPKETQYF
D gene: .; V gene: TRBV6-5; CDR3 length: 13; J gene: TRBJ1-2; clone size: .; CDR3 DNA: TGTGCCAGCATGCCGGACCCCAACTATGGCTACACCTTC; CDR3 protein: CASMPDPNYGYTF
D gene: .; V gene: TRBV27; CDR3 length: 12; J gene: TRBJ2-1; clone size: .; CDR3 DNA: TGTGCCAGCAGGCGAATTCCTAATGAGCAGTTCTTC; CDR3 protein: CASRRIPNEQFF
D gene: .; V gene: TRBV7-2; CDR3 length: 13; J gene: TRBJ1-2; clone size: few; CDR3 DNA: TGTGCCAGCAGCTTACCGACCTCCTATGGCTACACCTTC; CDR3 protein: CASSLPTSYGYTF
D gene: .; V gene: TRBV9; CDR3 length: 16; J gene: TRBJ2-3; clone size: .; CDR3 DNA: TGTGCCAGCAGCGTAGTTCATGGAAGGGGCACAGATACGCAGTATTTT; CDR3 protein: CASSVVHGRGTDTQYF
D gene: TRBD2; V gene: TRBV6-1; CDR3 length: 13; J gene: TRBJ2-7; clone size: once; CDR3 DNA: TGTGCCACCCGACTAGCGGGGGAAGGGGAGCAGTACTTC; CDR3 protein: CATRLAGEGEQYF
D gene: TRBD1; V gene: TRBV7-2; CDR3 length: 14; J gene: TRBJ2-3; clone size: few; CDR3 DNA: TGTGCCAGCAGCCCCCAGGGGGACGCAGATACGCAGTATTTT; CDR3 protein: CASSPQGDADTQYF
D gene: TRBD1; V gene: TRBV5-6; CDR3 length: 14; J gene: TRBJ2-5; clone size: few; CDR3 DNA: TGTGCCAGCAGCTTCAGGGACAGCCAAGAGACCCAGTACTTC; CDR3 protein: CASSFRDSQETQYF
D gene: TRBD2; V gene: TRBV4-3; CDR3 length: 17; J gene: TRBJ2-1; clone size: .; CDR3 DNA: TGCGCCAGCAGCCCCCAAAGTAGCGGGAGGGCTGGGAATGAGCAGTTCTTC; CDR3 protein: CASSPQSSGRAGNEQFF
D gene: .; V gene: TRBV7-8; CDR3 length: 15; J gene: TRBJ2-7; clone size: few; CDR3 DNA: TGTGCCAGCAGCCCCGGTACGAATCGGGGCTACGAGCAGTACTTC; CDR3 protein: CASSPGTNRGYEQYF
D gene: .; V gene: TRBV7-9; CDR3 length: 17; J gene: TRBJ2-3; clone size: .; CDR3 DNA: TGTGCCAGCAGCCCACAGACCTCCTGGGTATCTACAGATACGCAGTATTTT; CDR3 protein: CASSPQTSWVSTDTQYF
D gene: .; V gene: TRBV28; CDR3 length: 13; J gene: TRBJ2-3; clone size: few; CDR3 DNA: TGTGCCAGCAACGAACCGGCGGCAGATACGCAGTATTTT; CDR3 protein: CASNEPAADTQYF
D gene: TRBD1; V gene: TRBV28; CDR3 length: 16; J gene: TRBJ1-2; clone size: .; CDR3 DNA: TGTGCCAGCAGTTTCCCGGGTGGGCAGGGGGCGTATGGCTACACCTTC; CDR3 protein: CASSFPGGQGAYGYTF
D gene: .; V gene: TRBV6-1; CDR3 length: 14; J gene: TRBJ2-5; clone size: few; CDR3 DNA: TGTGCCAGCAAGTCTGTCGGGTTTGAAGAGACCCAGTACTTC; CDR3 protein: CASKSVGFEETQYF
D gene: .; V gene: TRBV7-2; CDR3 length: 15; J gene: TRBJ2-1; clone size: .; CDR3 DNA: TGTGCCAGCAGCCCCGGGACCACCTCCCACAATGAGCAGTTCTTC; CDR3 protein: CASSPGTTSHNEQFF
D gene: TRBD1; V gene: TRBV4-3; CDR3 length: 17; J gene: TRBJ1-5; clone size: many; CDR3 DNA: TGCGCCAGCAGCCAGTCGACAGGGCAGGATAGCAATCAGCCCCAGCATTTT; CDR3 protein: CASSQSTGQDSNQPQHF
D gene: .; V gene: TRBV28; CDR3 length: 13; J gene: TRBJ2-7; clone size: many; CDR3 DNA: TGTGCCAGCACTCTACTTACAGGGACAAAGCAGTACTTC; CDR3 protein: CASTLLTGTKQYF
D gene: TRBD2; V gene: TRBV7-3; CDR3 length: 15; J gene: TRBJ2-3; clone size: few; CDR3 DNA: TGTGCCAGCAGGCCGGGACTAGCGGGCACAGATACGCAGTATTTT; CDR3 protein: CASRPGLAGTDTQYF
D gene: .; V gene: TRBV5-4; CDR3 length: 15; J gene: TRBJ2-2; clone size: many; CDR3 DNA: TGTGCCAGCAGCTCCGGCGGACCGAACACCGGGGAGCTGTTTTTT; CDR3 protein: CASSSGGPNTGELFF
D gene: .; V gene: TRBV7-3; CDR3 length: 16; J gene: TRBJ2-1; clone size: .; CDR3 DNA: TGTGCCAGCAGCCTAGAGTCCGACCCTAGCGACGATGAGCAGTTCTTC; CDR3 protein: CASSLESDPSDDEQFF
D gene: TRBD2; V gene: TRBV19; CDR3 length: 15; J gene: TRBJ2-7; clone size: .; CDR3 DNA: TGTGCCAGTAGCGGTGGGAGGGTCAACTCCTACGAGCAGTACTTC; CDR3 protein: CASSGGRVNSYEQYF
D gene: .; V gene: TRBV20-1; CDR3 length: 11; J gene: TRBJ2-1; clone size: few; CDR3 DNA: TGCAGACCACGGGGGAACAATGAGCAGTTCTTC; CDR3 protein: CRPRGNNEQFF
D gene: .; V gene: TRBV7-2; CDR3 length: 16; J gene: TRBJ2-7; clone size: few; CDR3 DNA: TGTGCCAGCAGCCCACTGACGGGTTATTCCTCCTACGAGCAGTACTTC; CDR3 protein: CASSPLTGYSSYEQYF
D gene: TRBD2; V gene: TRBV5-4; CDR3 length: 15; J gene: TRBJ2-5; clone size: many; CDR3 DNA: TGTGCCAGCAACCGTGATAGCGGGACCCAAGAGACCCAGTACTTC; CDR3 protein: CASNRDSGTQETQYF
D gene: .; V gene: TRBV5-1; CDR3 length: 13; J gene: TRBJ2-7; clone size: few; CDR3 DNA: TGCGCCAGCAGCGGAGGGACAGTCGCCGAGCAGTACTTC; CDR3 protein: CASSGGTVAEQYF
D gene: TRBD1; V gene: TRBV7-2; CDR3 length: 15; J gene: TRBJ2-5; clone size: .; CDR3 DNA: TGTGCCAGCAGCTTATTGGGACAGGGGACGGAGACCCAGTACTTC; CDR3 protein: CASSLLGQGTETQYF
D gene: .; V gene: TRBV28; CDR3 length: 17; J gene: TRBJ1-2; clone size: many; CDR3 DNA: TGTGCCAGCAGTTTGAATGGGGGGACAAGGGGACGATATGGCTACACCTTC; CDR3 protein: CASSLNGGTRGRYGYTF
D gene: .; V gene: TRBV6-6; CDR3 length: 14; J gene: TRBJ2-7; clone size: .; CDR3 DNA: TGTGCCAGCAGTTACCAACGGGGAGTCTACGAGCAGTACTTC; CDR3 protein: CASSYQRGVYEQYF
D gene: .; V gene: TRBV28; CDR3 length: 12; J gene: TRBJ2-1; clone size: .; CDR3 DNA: TGTGCCAGCACCCCAAGGCGGAATGAGCAGTTCTTC; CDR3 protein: CASTPRRNEQFF
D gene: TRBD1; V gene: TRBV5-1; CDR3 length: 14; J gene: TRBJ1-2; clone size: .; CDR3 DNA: TGCGCCAGCAGCTTATGGGACAGAAACTATGGCTACACCTTC; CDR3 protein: CASSLWDRNYGYTF
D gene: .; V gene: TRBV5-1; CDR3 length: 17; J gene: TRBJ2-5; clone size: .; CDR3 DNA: TGCGCCAGCAGCTTGGGGGCAGGGGGGCACTACCAAGAGACCCAGTACTTC; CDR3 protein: CASSLGAGGHYQETQYF
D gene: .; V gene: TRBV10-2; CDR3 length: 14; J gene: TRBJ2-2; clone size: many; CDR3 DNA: TGCGCCAGCAGTGGCTTTGGGGGCACCGGGGAGCTGTTTTTT; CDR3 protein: CASSGFGGTGELFF
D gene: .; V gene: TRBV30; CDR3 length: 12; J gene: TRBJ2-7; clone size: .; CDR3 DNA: TGTGCCTGGAGTCAGGGTGGTTACGAGCAGTACTTC; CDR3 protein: CAWSQGGYEQYF
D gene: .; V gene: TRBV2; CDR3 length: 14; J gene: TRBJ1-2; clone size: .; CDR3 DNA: TGTGCCAGCAGTGAAAGGGAAGACAACTATGGCTACACCTTC; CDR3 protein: CASSEREDNYGYTF
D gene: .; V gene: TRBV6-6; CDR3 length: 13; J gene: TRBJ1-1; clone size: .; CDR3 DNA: TGTGCCAGCAGTTACAGCTTGAACACTGAAGCTTTCTTT; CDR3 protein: CASSYSLNTEAFF
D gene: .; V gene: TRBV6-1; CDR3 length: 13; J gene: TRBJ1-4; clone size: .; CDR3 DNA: TGTGCCAGCCATTGGGCAGGTGGTGAAAAACTGTTTTTT; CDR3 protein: CASHWAGGEKLFF
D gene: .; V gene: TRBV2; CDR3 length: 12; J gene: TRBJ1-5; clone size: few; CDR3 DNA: TGTGCCAGCAGCATGACCAATCAGCCCCAGCATTTT; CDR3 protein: CASSMTNQPQHF
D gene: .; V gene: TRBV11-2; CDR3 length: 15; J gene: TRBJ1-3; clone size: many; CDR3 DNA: TGTGCCAGCAGCCTCCAACAGGTTACTGGAAACACCATATATTTT; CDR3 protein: CASSLQQVTGNTIYF
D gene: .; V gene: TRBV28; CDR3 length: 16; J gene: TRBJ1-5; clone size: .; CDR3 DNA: TGTGCCAGCAGTTCTGGGTCGATGGGGTGGGGTCAGCCCCAGCATTTT; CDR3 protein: CASSSGSMGWGQPQHF
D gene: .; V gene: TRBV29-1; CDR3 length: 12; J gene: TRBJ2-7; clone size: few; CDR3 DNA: TGCAGCGTAGGATCCAGCGCCTACGAGCAGTACTTC; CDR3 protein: CSVGSSAYEQYF
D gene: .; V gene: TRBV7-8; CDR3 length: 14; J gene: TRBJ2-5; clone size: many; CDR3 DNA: TGTGCCAGCAGTCCTGGGCGGAACCAAGAGACCCAGTACTTC; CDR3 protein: CASSPGRNQETQYF
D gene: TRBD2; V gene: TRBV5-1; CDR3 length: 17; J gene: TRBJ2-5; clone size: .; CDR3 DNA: TGCGCCAGCAGCTTGGCCGATCTAGCGGGATATGGGGAGACCCAGTACTTC; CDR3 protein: CASSLADLAGYGETQYF
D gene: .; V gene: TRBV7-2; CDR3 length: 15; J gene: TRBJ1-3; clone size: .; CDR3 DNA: TGTGCCAGCAGTTATGTGTCGGGCTCTGGAAACACCATATATTTT; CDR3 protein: CASSYVSGSGNTIYF
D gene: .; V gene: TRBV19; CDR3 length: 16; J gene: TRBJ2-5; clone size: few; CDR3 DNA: TGTGCCAGTAGTATAGATACGGCAGGGGTCGGGGAGACCCAGTACTTC; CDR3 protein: CASSIDTAGVGETQYF
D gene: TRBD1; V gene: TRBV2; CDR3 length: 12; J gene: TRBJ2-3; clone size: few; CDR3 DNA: TGTGCCAGTAAAGACAGGGCAGATACGCAGTATTTT; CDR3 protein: CASKDRADTQYF
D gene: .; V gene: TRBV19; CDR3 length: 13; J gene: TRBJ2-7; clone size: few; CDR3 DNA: TGTGCCAGTAGTATGGGGGATCGAAGCGAGCAGTACTTC; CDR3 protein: CASSMGDRSEQYF
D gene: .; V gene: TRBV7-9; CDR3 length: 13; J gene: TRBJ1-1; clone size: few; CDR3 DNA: TGTGCCAGCAGCTTCGACCCCAACACTGAAGCTTTCTTT; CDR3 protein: CASSFDPNTEAFF
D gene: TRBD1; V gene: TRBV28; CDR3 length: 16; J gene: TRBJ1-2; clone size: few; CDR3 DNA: TGTGCCAGCAGTTCCCAGGGGGTTACCTTGAACTATGGCTACACCTTC; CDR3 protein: CASSSQGVTLNYGYTF
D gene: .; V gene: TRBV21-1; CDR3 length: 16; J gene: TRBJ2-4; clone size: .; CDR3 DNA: TGTGCCAGCAGCAAAAGGGCGGAACTAGCCAAAAACATTCAGTACTTC; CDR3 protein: CASSKRAELAKNIQYF
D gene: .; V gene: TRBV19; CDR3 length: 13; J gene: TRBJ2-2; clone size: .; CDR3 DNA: TGTGCCAGTAGTACTGGGAGCACCGGGGAGCTGTTTTTT; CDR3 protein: CASSTGSTGELFF